Shown below are 28 T cell receptor beta chains from a single sample sequenced in a study of T-cell memory formation after mild COVID-19. TCRdb reanalysed the 5' RACE reads using MiXCR and keeps one entry per CDR3 protein. Here the sample spans about 180,000 distinct CDR3 sequences, 18% being singletons. Sample: PBMCs or a T cell subset sorted from them (not recorded which). These receptors were obtained from a man aged 18 to 30 who had mild COVID-19 (a few samples of this study predate the infection). Cell type and time point are not known.

The rearrangement joins TRBV12-3 or TRBV12-4 to TRBJ1-1; the D gene is possibly TRBD1 (5 bases). V lost 6 bases and J lost 4, with 15 bases in between. This CDR3 comprises 14 residues. CDR3 DNA sequence: TGTGCCAGCAGCCGTACCCCAGGGACCACTGAAGCTTTCTTT. Protein: CASSRTPGTTEAFF.

In its sample, this clonotype was seen a few times. This chain links TRBV10-3 with TRBJ2-1; weak D call: TRBD1 (5 bases). Germline V lookup: CDR1 ENHRY, CDR2 SYGVKD. Trimming left V 6 bases short and J 4 bases short, with 16 bases between. The CDR3 runs to 15 residues. The CDR3 DNA sequence: TGTGCCATCAGGATACAAAGCGACAGATACAATGAGCAGTTCTTC. Protein product: CAIRIQSDRYNEQFF.

The chain combines TRBV20-1 with TRBJ1-2; tentatively, D is TRBD1 (5 bases). Trimming took off 0 bases at V and 7 bases at J, with 9 bases between the two ends. Per the germline V gene, CDR1 is DFQATT and CDR2 is SNEGSKA (reference sequence). CDR3 size: 12 residues. The CDR3 loop is CSARDQQGGYTF. The DNA of the CDR3 is TGCAGTGCTAGAGATCAGCAGGGTGGCTACACCTTC.

This clonotype was seen more than once but under ten times. This chain links TRBV5-1 with TRBJ1-1, with D tentatively TRBD1 (5 bases). V was clipped by 0 bases and J by 5 bases, with 14 bases between them. The CDR3 runs 15 residues. Germline-derived CDR1 and CDR2 are SGHRS and YFSETQ. This CDR3 reads CASSLGQGKGTEAFF. The CDR3 coding sequence is TGCGCCAGCAGCTTGGGGCAGGGAAAAGGGACTGAAGCTTTCTTT.

The sample holds many counts of this clonotype. The chain carries TRBV20-1 and TRBJ1-1, with no clear D. The CDR3 sequence is 11 residues long. Trimming took 3 bases from V and 7 from J, leaving 9 bases between them. Per the germline V gene, CDR1 is DFQATT and CDR2 is SNEGSKA (reference sequence). CDR3 sequence: CSASVGREAFF. The CDR3 nucleotides read TGCAGTGCTAGTGTAGGACGTGAAGCTTTCTTT.

This clonotype has just a few counts. The rearrangement uses TRBV12-3 or TRBV12-4 and TRBJ1-1; no clear D gene. This CDR3 is 16 amino acids long. V lost 5 bases and J 0 bases, leaving 16 bases between the germline ends. CDR3 nucleotide sequence: TGTGCCAGCAGTCCCGGGCGCAGGTTGCTGAACACTGAAGCTTTCTTT. It yields the protein CASSPGRRLLNTEAFF.

The V gene is TRBV6-5, the J gene TRBJ2-1; D is possibly TRBD2 (5 bases). V was clipped by 1 base and J by 4 bases, with 17 bases between them. CDR1 is MNHEY and CDR2 is SVGAGI in the germline V gene. This CDR3 comprises 17 residues. This chain's CDR3 is CASSYLRKRWGYNEQFF. Written as DNA, the CDR3 is TGTGCCAGCAGTTACTTACGGAAGCGGTGGGGATACAATGAGCAGTTCTTC.

This clonotype was observed a few times. The gene calls are TRBV28 and TRBJ2-1; perhaps D is TRBD1 or TRBD2 (7 bases each). CDR1 is MDHEN and CDR2 is SYDVKM in the germline V gene. Trimming removed 2 bases at V and 7 bases at J, with 15 bases between. CDR3 length: 15 amino acids. CDR3 in DNA: TGTGCCAGCAGTTTAGTCCAGGGGGGGAAGAATGAGCAGTTCTTC. This encodes CASSLVQGGKNEQFF.

The sample holds many counts of this clonotype. V gene TRBV6-2 or TRBV6-3 combines with J gene TRBJ2-5, with D perhaps TRBD2 (6 bases). The ends were cut back, 5 bases at V and 3 bases at J, with 10 bases in the middle. Germline loops: CDR1 MNHEY, CDR2 SVGEGT. This CDR3 comprises 13 residues. CDR3 protein: CASSREPEETQYF. The DNA of the CDR3 is TGTGCCAGCAGTCGGGAGCCGGAAGAGACCCAGTACTTC.

The chain combines TRBV4-1 with TRBJ2-6; the match to TRBD1 covers 10 bases. The CDR3 sequence is 18 residues long. Germline V gene lookup returns CDR1 MGHRA and CDR2 YSYEKL. The ends lost 1 base at V and 1 base at J; junction bases unmatched: 4. The CDR3 DNA reads TGCGCCAGCAGCCAAGGGAGACAGGGGGCATCTGGGGCCAACGTCCTGACTTTC. Amino acids: CASSQGRQGASGANVLTF.

This clonotype was observed a handful of times. The chain combines TRBV4-1 with TRBJ1-5; 7 bases match TRBD1. Losses at the gene ends were 4 bases for V and 6 bases for J; bases not matched to a gene: 0. The CDR3 totals 12 residues. Germline assignment: CDR1 MGHRA and CDR2 YSYEKL. As DNA, the CDR3 is TGCGCCAGCAGCCCAGGGGGTCAGCCCCAGCATTTT. Its protein product is CASSPGGQPQHF.

This clonotype was seen more than once but under ten times. This chain connects TRBV20-1 to TRBJ1-4; unclear D gene. V was shortened by 3 bases and J by 2 bases, with 4 bases between the two germline ends. The CDR3 extends over 12 amino acids. CDR1 and CDR2 from the germline V gene are DFQATT and SNEGSKA (reference sequence). The CDR3, as DNA: TGCAGTGCTAGCAGGACTAATGAAAAACTGTTTTTT. Translating gives CSASRTNEKLFF.

Only a few counts were recorded for this clonotype. V and J are TRBV7-2 and TRBJ1-5; possibly TRBD1 for D (5 bases). Germline CDR1 is SGHTA and CDR2 is FQGNSA. The ends were cut back, 1 base at V and 6 bases at J, with 10 bases in the middle. The CDR3 spans 14 residues. As DNA, the CDR3 is TGTGCCAGCAGCTTAGATAGGGGCTTTCAGCCCCAGCATTTT. Protein product: CASSLDRGFQPQHF.

This clonotype was counted a few times. This chain joins TRBV3-1 and TRBJ2-3; TRBD1 is a possible D gene (6 bases). Germline V gene data show CDR1 as LGHDT and CDR2 as YNNKEL (reference sequence). V lost 4 bases, J lost 5 bases, and 13 bases lay in between. This CDR3 comprises 14 residues. CDR3 sequence reads: CASSPGHRIDTQYF. The DNA for the CDR3 is TGTGCCAGCAGCCCGGGACACCGGATAGATACGCAGTATTTT.

The chain is built from TRBV24-1 and TRBJ1-5, with TRBD1 matching 10 bases. Germline V CDR1 and CDR2: KGHDR, SFDVKD. Trimming removed 4 bases from V and 0 bases from J; junction bases left unmatched: 8. This CDR3 spans 18 amino acids. DNA for the CDR3: TGTGCCACCAGTGACCCCCGGACAGGGGGTGGTAGCAATCAGCCCCAGCATTTT. Residues: CATSDPRTGGGSNQPQHF.

The chain has TRBV7-3 and TRBJ2-6; possible D gene TRBD2, 5 bases. V was shortened by 2 bases and J by 2 bases, with 13 bases between the two germline ends. CDR1 and CDR2 from the germline V gene are SGHTA and FQGTGA. This CDR3 has 17 residues. DNA of the CDR3: TGTGCCAGCAGCTTAGTGGGGAGTAACACTGGGGCCAACGTCCTGACTTTC. Protein: CASSLVGSNTGANVLTF.

This clonotype was counted a few times. The V call is TRBV18, the J call TRBJ2-6; D remains unclear. This CDR3 is built from 15 residues. Trimming took 6 bases from V and 0 from J, leaving 9 bases between them. Germline CDR1 is KGHSH and CDR2 is LQKENI. CDR3 DNA: TGTGCCAGCTCCCGCCAGAGCTCTGGGGCCAACGTCCTGACTTTC. Translated: CASSRQSSGANVLTF.

This clonotype has just a few counts. This chain connects TRBV7-2 to TRBJ2-3; no reliable D call. Trimming removed 4 bases from V and 3 bases from J, with 17 bases in between. The germline V gene has CDR1 SGHTA and CDR2 FQGNSA. The CDR3 runs to 16 residues. The CDR3 protein is CASSSGVSELTDTQYF. CDR3 DNA sequence: TGTGCCAGCAGCTCTGGGGTATCTGAATTGACAGATACGCAGTATTTT.

V and J are TRBV28 and TRBJ2-5; D remains unclear. CDR1 MDHEN and CDR2 SYDVKM come from the germline V gene. Deletions cut 6 bases from V and 5 bases from J, with 7 bases between. There are 11 residues in the CDR3. CDR3 loop: CASRTVETQYF. CDR3 sequence (DNA): TGTGCCAGCAGAACGGTGGAGACCCAGTACTTC.

This clonotype was seen at least ten times. The rearrangement links TRBV7-3 to TRBJ1-1; D ambiguous. The CDR3 totals 13 residues. Trimming removed 5 bases at V and 3 bases at J, with 10 bases between. From germline, CDR1 is SGHTA and CDR2 FQGTGA. Here the CDR3 reads CASSNNGDTEAFF. CDR3 nucleotide sequence: TGTGCCAGCAGCAATAATGGGGACACTGAAGCTTTCTTT.

This clonotype was counted between two and nine times. The V call is TRBV28, the J call TRBJ2-7, with D possibly being TRBD1 (5 bases). CDR1 MDHEN and CDR2 SYDVKM come from the germline V gene. V was trimmed by 6 bases and J by 3 bases, leaving 18 bases between them. This CDR3 contains 15 residues. CDR3 in amino acids: CASSEGAEPYYEQYV. The CDR3 DNA follows: TGTGCCAGCAGCGAAGGGGCGGAGCCATACTACGAGCAGTACGTC.

The chain couples TRBV14 to TRBJ2-3, with 8 positions matching TRBD2. The CDR3 is 14 amino acids. Germline V CDR1 and CDR2: SGHDN, FVKESK. The trim removed 8 bases at V and 4 bases at J, leaving 8 bases unmatched. The CDR3, as DNA: TGTGCCAGCGGGACTAGAAGAAGGTCAGATACGCAGTATTTT. Translated, it gives CASGTRRRSDTQYF.

This clonotype was observed a few times. The CDR3 sequence is CASSEGQVTINEQFF. Written as DNA, the CDR3 is TGTGCCAGCTCTGAAGGACAGGTCACTATCAATGAGCAGTTCTTC. The rearrangement joins TRBV18 to TRBJ2-1, with 7 bases matching TRBD1. The germline V gene encodes CDR1 KGHSH and CDR2 LQKENI. V trimming: 6 bases; J trimming: 6 bases; junction bases outside the gene matches: 11. The CDR3 has 15 amino acids.

CDR3 DNA sequence: TGTGCCAGCAGTCGGACAGGGTTCATGGATACGCAGTATTTT. Amino acids: CASSRTGFMDTQYF. The chain carries TRBV6-1 and TRBJ2-3, with 8 bases fitting TRBD1. This CDR3 spans 14 amino acids. Germline V gene lookup returns CDR1 MNHNS and CDR2 SASEGT. Losses at the gene ends were 5 bases for V and 6 bases for J; bases not matched to a gene: 7.

The V call is TRBV10-2, the J call TRBJ2-2; 7 positions agree with TRBD2. The CDR3 loop spans 16 amino acids. The junction had 13 bases not matched to a gene; V was cut back by 6 bases and J by 6 bases. CDR1 WSHSY and CDR2 SAAADI come from the germline V gene. The CDR3 nucleotides are TGCGCCAGCAGGGTCGGGGGGAGAAGGGACGCCGGGGAGCTGTTTTTT. This sequence encodes CASRVGGRRDAGELFF.

The sample holds many counts of this clonotype. This sequence joins TRBV5-1 and TRBJ2-5, with D unclear. The CDR3 loop spans 14 amino acids. Trimming removed 2 bases from V and 1 base from J, with 9 bases in between. CDR1 is SGHRS, CDR2 YFSETQ, per germline. The CDR3 loop is CASSFGQSQETQYF. CDR3 DNA sequence: TGCGCCAGCAGCTTCGGTCAGTCCCAAGAGACCCAGTACTTC.

The chain recombines TRBV5-4 with TRBJ2-1, with a weak D call TRBD1 (6 bases). The germline CDR1 and CDR2 sequences are SGHNT and YYREEE (reference sequence). V lost 4 bases and J 2 bases, leaving 10 bases between the germline ends. The CDR3 covers 14 residues. CDR3 nucleotide sequence: TGTGCCAGCAGCGTACAGGGAACCTACAATGAGCAGTTCTTC. This sequence encodes CASSVQGTYNEQFF.

The V and J genes are TRBV7-8 and TRBJ1-6; no firm D call. The V and J ends lost 3 bases and 6 bases respectively, with 6 bases between them. CDR1 and CDR2 from the germline V gene are SGHVS and FQNEAQ. This CDR3 spans 13 amino acids. The CDR3 DNA sequence: TGTGCCAGCAGCTTTGGTGGTAATTCACCCCTCCACTTT. This encodes CASSFGGNSPLHF.